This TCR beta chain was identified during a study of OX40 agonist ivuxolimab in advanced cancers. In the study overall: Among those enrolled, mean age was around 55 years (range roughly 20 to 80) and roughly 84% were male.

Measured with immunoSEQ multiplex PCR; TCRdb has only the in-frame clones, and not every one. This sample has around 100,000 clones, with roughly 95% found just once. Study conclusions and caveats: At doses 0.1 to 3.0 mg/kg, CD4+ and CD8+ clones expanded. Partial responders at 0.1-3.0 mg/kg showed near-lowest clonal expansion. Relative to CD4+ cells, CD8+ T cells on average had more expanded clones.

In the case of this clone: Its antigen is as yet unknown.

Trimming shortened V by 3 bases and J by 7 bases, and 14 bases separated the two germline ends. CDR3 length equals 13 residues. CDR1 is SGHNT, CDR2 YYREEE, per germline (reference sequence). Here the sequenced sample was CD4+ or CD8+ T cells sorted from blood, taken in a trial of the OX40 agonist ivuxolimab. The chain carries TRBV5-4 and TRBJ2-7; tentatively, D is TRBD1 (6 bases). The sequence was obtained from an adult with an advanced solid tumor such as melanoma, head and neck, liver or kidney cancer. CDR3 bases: TGTGCCAGCAGCTCGGGACATGGGAGTGAGCAGTACTTC. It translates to CASSSGHGSEQYF.